Each of the 30 T cell receptor beta chains below was sequenced from the same sample in a study of blood T cells in healthy people across ages. A J-beta primer mix and a sample-barcoded 5' primer were used in a second PCR of about 7 to 11 cycles. Each CDR3 protein is one row after TCRdb ran MiXCR on the 5' RACE reads. Among 500,000 to 550,000 distinct CDR3 sequences listed, around 24% were seen once. The data also belong to a second study, concerning T cells of mothers and their children.

The sample taken for sequencing was blood. All receptors derive from a boy aged 10-17 years in good health.

This chain connects TRBV28 to TRBJ2-5, with a weak D call TRBD1 (6 bases). This CDR3 has 16 residues. V lost 4 bases and J lost 7, with 22 bases in between. Germline V CDR1 and CDR2: MDHEN, SYDVKM. The CDR3 loop reads CASSSGQTAGKATQYF. DNA for the CDR3: TGTGCCAGCAGTTCCGGACAGACTGCGGGCAAGGCGACCCAGTACTTC.

Of note for this clonotype: The junction departs from the called germline gene at one end, perhaps through a read error. V gene TRBV5-1 combines with J gene TRBJ2-5; no reliable D call. The CDR3 runs 13 residues. Germline CDR1 reads SGHRS; CDR2 reads YFSETQ. The CDR3, as DNA: TGCGCCAGCAGCCAGGCGGACCCGGAGACCCGGTACTTC. Translating gives CASSQADPETRYF.

V and J are TRBV5-1 and TRBJ2-5; TRBD1 aligns across 8 bases. V shed 4 bases and J 2 bases; nucleotides not matched to a gene: 7. CDR1 SGHRS and CDR2 YFSETQ come from the germline V gene. This CDR3 region has 15 residues. CDR3 DNA: TGCGCCAGCAGCCCCGAGGACAGGGCGCAAGAGACCCAGTACTTC. As protein: CASSPEDRAQETQYF.

The table lists this clonotype with a few counts. The DNA of the CDR3 is TGTGCCAGCAGTTTATCCCTTTCGAGGACAGTCGATGACGGCTACACCTTC. Encoded protein: CASSLSLSRTVDDGYTF. The J gene is TRBJ1-2, the V gene TRBV12-3 or TRBV12-4; tentatively, D is TRBD1 (6 bases). The CDR3 runs to 17 residues. Trimming removed 2 bases from V and 8 bases from J, with 24 bases in between.

This clonotype was seen a few times. The chain couples TRBV2 to TRBJ1-5; no clear D. This CDR3 contains 13 residues. Germline V gives CDR1 SNHLY, CDR2 FYNNEI. Trimming removed 7 bases at V and 3 bases at J, with 10 bases between. Here the CDR3 DNA reads TGTGCCAGCATGCCGGAGGCCAATCAGCCCCAGCATTTT. Translating gives CASMPEANQPQHF.

The V and J genes are TRBV4-1 and TRBJ2-6; D is uncertain. Germline CDR1 is MGHRA and CDR2 is YSYEKL. The CDR3 extends over 14 amino acids. V was cut by 1 base and J by 2 bases, with 3 bases left in between. The CDR3: CASSQGPGANVLTF. Written as DNA, the CDR3 is TGCGCCAGCAGCCAAGGACCTGGGGCCAACGTCCTGACTTTC.

This clonotype showed up just a few times. V and J are TRBV29-1 and TRBJ2-3, with D possibly TRBD1 on 7 matching bases. The CDR3 runs 12 residues. Germline V gives CDR1 SQVTM, CDR2 ANQGSEA. With 5 bases removed from V and 5 bases from J, the gap between germline ends came to 11 bases. CDR3 region: CSVYRGGDTQYF. CDR3 nucleotide sequence: TGCAGCGTTTACAGGGGAGGAGATACGCAGTATTTT.

DNA of the CDR3: TGCGCCAGCAGCTTGACAGGGAGAGCTTCCTCTGGGGCCAACGTCCTGACTTTC. Amino acids: CASSLTGRASSGANVLTF. The chain combines TRBV5-1 with TRBJ2-6; D may be TRBD1 (6 bases). The CDR3 sequence is 18 residues long. The germline gives CDR1 SGHRS, CDR2 YFSETQ. With 1 base removed from V and 0 bases from J, the gap between germline ends came to 14 bases.

This chain connects TRBV7-9 to TRBJ2-1; D is unresolved. V dropped 7 bases and J dropped 0 bases, with 13 bases sitting between them. The CDR3 has 15 residues. Germline V gene data show CDR1 as SEHNR and CDR2 as FQNEAQ (reference sequence). The CDR3 region is CASTQLGSSYNEQFF. The CDR3 DNA follows: TGTGCCAGCACTCAACTGGGAAGCTCCTACAATGAGCAGTTCTTC.

The gene calls are TRBV7-3 and TRBJ1-1; D might be TRBD1 (6 bases). Trimming took 5 bases from V and 1 from J, leaving 11 bases between them. The germline gives CDR1 SGHTA, CDR2 FQGTGA. The CDR3 totals 14 residues. Written as DNA, the CDR3 is TGTGCCAGCAGCCTGGACAGCTCGAACACTGAAGCTTTCTTT. It encodes CASSLDSSNTEAFF.

This clonotype showed up just a few times. The genes are TRBV4-1 and TRBJ2-1; unclear D gene. The CDR3 spans 16 residues. The V gene's germline CDR1 is MGHRA and CDR2 YSYEKL. The V gene lost 1 base and the J gene lost 0 bases, with 10 bases spanning the gap. This CDR3 is CASSQGPASSYNEQFF. DNA of the CDR3: TGCGCCAGCAGCCAAGGACCCGCTTCCTCCTACAATGAGCAGTTCTTC.

Comments on this clonotype: One junction end does not reproduce the germline sequence, and a read error may be involved. The V gene is TRBV5-1, the J gene TRBJ1-1; TRBD1 aligns across 11 bases. From germline, CDR1 is SGHRS and CDR2 YFSETQ. The CDR3 has 13 amino acids. The CDR3 here is CASSLTGQGEVFF. The CDR3 DNA is TGCGCCAGCAGCTTAACGGGACAGGGGGAAGTTTTCTTT.

V and J are TRBV7-2 and TRBJ2-4, with TRBD1 identical over 8 bases. The V gene's germline CDR1 is SGHTA and CDR2 FQGNSA. The V segment lost 5 bases and the J segment 3 bases; nucleotides outside the gene matches: 9. CDR3 length: 16 residues. The CDR3 spells CASSPPGGKLKNIQYF. CDR3 in DNA: TGTGCCAGCAGCCCCCCAGGGGGCAAGCTCAAAAACATTCAGTACTTC.

The chain has TRBV6-2 or TRBV6-3 and TRBJ2-7, with D perhaps matching TRBD2 (6 bases). The CDR3 loop spans 14 amino acids. CDR1 is MNHEY and CDR2 is SVGEGT in the germline V gene. The ends were cut back, 2 bases at V and 3 bases at J, with 11 bases in the middle. The CDR3 nucleotides read TGTGCCAGCAGTTACGGGCTAGCGAACTACGAGCAGTACTTC. Its protein product is CASSYGLANYEQYF.

This sequence joins TRBV29-1 and TRBJ1-5; D is possibly TRBD1 (5 bases). This CDR3 comprises 13 residues. The germline gives CDR1 SQVTM, CDR2 ANQGSEA. V was trimmed by 7 bases and J by 3 bases, leaving 13 bases between them. The CDR3 here is CSARDGHNQPQHF. DNA of the CDR3: TGCAGCGCAAGGGACGGCCACAATCAGCCCCAGCATTTT. The full variable domain, rest sourced from reference TRBV29-1 and TRBJ1-5, is SAVISQKPSRDICQRGTSLTIQCQVDSQVTMMFWYRQQPGQSLTLIATANQGSEATYESGFVIDKFPISRPNLTFSTLTVSNMSPEDSSIYLCSARDGHNQPQHFGDGTRLSIL.

This rearrangement joins TRBV5-5 to TRBJ2-5; D is unclear. The germline CDR1 and CDR2 sequences are SGHKS and YYEKEE (reference sequence). The germline V and J ends were trimmed by 4 bases and 5 bases, with 15 bases remaining between them. The CDR3 is 14 residues long. The CDR3 protein is CASSRLGSIETQYF. In DNA form, the CDR3 reads TGTGCCAGCAGCCGGTTGGGCTCAATCGAGACCCAGTACTTC.

This clonotype was recorded a few times. The V gene is TRBV7-9, the J gene TRBJ2-3, with 10 bases aligning to TRBD1. Trimming cost V 3 bases and J 3 bases; bases outside gene matches: 6. The CDR3 sequence is 16 residues long. Looked up from germline, CDR1 is SEHNR and CDR2 is FQNEAQ (reference sequence). CDR3 loop: CASSLGQGFGTDTQYF. The DNA of the CDR3 is TGTGCCAGCAGCTTGGGACAGGGGTTCGGGACAGATACGCAGTATTTT.

The chain couples TRBV28 to TRBJ1-2; D possibly corresponds to TRBD1 (5 bases). Trimming left V 8 bases short and J 4 bases short, with 32 bases between. CDR3 length: 19 amino acids. Looked up from germline, CDR1 is MDHEN and CDR2 is SYDVKM. In nucleotides, the CDR3 is TGTGCCAGCTCAGTTTTGGCGGGGGGATCCTTAACCCGGGGCTATGGCTACACCTTC. Encoded protein: CASSVLAGGSLTRGYGYTF.

V gene TRBV7-3 combines with J gene TRBJ2-5; 10 bases align to TRBD2. The DNA matches TRBJ2-1 better at its end, which makes the J call doubtful. There are 15 residues in the CDR3. The germline CDR1 and CDR2 sequences are SGHTA and FQGTGA. CDR3 region: CASSSRSSGGSEQFF. In DNA, the CDR3 is TGTGCCAGCAGCTCCAGATCTAGCGGGGGTAGTGAGCAGTTCTTC.

This clonotype was seen a handful of times. The V gene is TRBV4-3, the J gene TRBJ2-1; 13 nucleotides line up with TRBD2. This CDR3 is 18 amino acids long. Germline loops: CDR1 LGHNA, CDR2 YSLEER. V was clipped by 0 bases and J by 0 bases; unmatched bases: 2. The CDR3 sequence is CASSQETSGGSSYNEQFF. CDR3 sequence (DNA): TGCGCCAGCAGCCAAGAGACTAGCGGGGGGAGCTCCTACAATGAGCAGTTCTTC.

The chain employs TRBV4-3 and TRBJ1-2; D remains unclear. The CDR3 consists of 15 residues. The V and J ends lost 1 base and 2 bases respectively, with 11 bases between them. Per the germline V gene, CDR1 is LGHNA and CDR2 is YSLEER. DNA of the CDR3: TGCGCCAGCAGCCAAGTCTATCGTCCGAACTATGGCTACACCTTC. It translates to CASSQVYRPNYGYTF.

The J gene is TRBJ2-1, the V gene TRBV7-2; 9 bases agree with TRBD2. Looked up from germline, CDR1 is SGHTA and CDR2 is FQGNSA. This CDR3 is built from 16 residues. Losses at the gene ends were 3 bases for V and 8 bases for J; bases not matched to a gene: 11. The CDR3 DNA follows: TGTGCCAGCAGCTTGCCGAGAGCTAGCGGGGTTCATGAGCAGTTCTTC. Translation: CASSLPRASGVHEQFF.

This clonotype was picked up many times. V is TRBV24-1 and J is TRBJ2-2, with 8 positions matching TRBD1. V shed 8 bases, J shed 6 bases, and the junction held 4 bases outside the gene matches. CDR1 and CDR2 (germline): KGHDR, SFDVKD. This CDR3 is 13 amino acids long. DNA of the CDR3: TGTGCCACCACCCAGGGGGCTGCCGGGGAGCTGTTTTTT. It codes for CATTQGAAGELFF.

The chain couples TRBV20-1 to TRBJ1-1; the D is unclear. Germline V gives CDR1 DFQATT, CDR2 SNEGSKA (reference sequence). Between the trimmed V and J ends, which lost 0 bases and 4 bases, there was a span of 9 bases. The CDR3 has 13 residues. The CDR3 sequence is CSAREGRSTEAFF. In DNA, the CDR3 is TGCAGTGCTAGAGAGGGTAGGAGCACTGAAGCTTTCTTT.

This clonotype has only a few counts. The J gene is TRBJ2-1, the V gene TRBV19; D unresolved. The CDR3 has 13 residues. With 5 bases removed from V and 6 bases from J, the gap between germline ends came to 11 bases. Germline lookup yields CDR1 LNHDA and CDR2 SQIVND (reference sequence). CDR3 in DNA: TGTGCCAGTAGTTCCGGGCCTCTCAATGAGCAGTTCTTC. Its translation: CASSSGPLNEQFF. The full variable domain, rest sourced from reference TRBV19 and TRBJ2-1, is DGGITQSPKYLFRKEGQNVTLSCEQNLNHDAMYWYRQDPGQGLRLIYYSQIVNDFQKGDIAEGYSVSREKKESFPLTVTSAQKNPTAFYLCASSSGPLNEQFFGPGTRLTVL.

J is TRBJ2-4 and V is TRBV4-3, with 7 nucleotides matching TRBD1. Unmatched junction bases numbered 9, after V lost 4 bases and J lost 0 bases. From germline, CDR1 is LGHNA and CDR2 YSLEER. This CDR3 has 17 amino acids. The CDR3 spells CASSLSRTGLAKNIQYF. The CDR3 DNA reads TGCGCCAGCAGCCTTAGTAGGACAGGCCTAGCCAAAAACATTCAGTACTTC.

This clonotype was counted a few times. The chain combines TRBV13 with TRBJ2-5; no clear D. Germline V gives CDR1 PRHDT, CDR2 FYEKMQ (reference sequence). V lost 4 bases and J 11 bases, leaving 11 bases between the germline ends. CDR3 size: 11 residues. CDR3 protein: CASSWGQEQYF. For the CDR3, the DNA is TGTGCCAGCAGCTGGGGTCAAGAGCAGTACTTC.

This clonotype was counted only a few times. The V call is TRBV2, the J call TRBJ2-3; the match to TRBD2 covers 11 bases. V lost 5 bases to trimming and J lost 5 bases; unmatched junction nucleotides: 9. The V gene's germline CDR1 is SNHLY and CDR2 FYNNEI. The CDR3 is 16 residues long. CDR3 nucleotides: TGTGCCAGCAGTCCTCTAGCGGGAGGACTGCAAGATACGCAGTATTTT. Translated, it gives CASSPLAGGLQDTQYF.

As concerns this clonotype: One end of the junction is discordant with germline, which a read error may explain. The J gene is TRBJ2-5, the V gene TRBV5-1, with D unclear. The CDR3 length is 12 residues. Germline CDR1 and CDR2: SGHRS and YFSETQ. The chain's CDR3 is CASSLEGETQCF. The CDR3 coding sequence is TGCGCCAGCAGCTTGGAGGGTGAGACCCAGTGCTTC.

The chain has TRBV28 and TRBJ1-2; possibly TRBD1 for D (5 bases). Germline V CDR1 and CDR2: MDHEN, SYDVKM. The CDR3 has 14 amino acids. V was pared by 6 bases and J by 8 bases, with 19 bases between. The CDR3 here is CASRPGWSAYGYTF. CDR3 nucleotide sequence: TGTGCCAGCAGGCCAGGGTGGTCGGCCTACGGCTACACCTTC.